A single sample is the source of the 10 T cell receptor beta chains below, sequenced in a study of control samples from healthy donors and cancer patients (dated by TCRdb to 2019 to 2021). Libraries came from the immunoSEQ multiplex PCR assay. Held by TCRdb, this immuneACCESS table contains in-frame sequences only and omits some clones. Under half of the omission traces to an unresolved V gene where checked; the cause of the rest is unknown. The sample table contains 180,000 or so clones; only one count was recorded for 75% to 95% of them. The biggest ten clones account for around 1.5% of the sample. The sequenced sample was blood. The origin of the receptors is a woman in her 30s in good health.

In its sample, this clone was seen once. The V call is TRBV6-1, the J call TRBJ1-1; no clear D. Trimming shortened V by 2 bases and J by 4 bases, and 8 bases separated the two germline ends. CDR1 MNHNS and CDR2 SASEGT come from the germline V gene. This CDR3 spans 13 amino acids. CDR3 sequence reads: CASSELFPTEAFF. The CDR3, as DNA: TGTGCCAGCAGTGAATTATTTCCCACTGAAGCTTTCTTT.

The genes are TRBV3-1 (or the pseudogene TRBV3-2) and TRBJ1-1, with a tentative D call TRBD1 (5 bases). Trimming left V 1 base short and J 4 bases short, with 7 bases between. The germline gives CDR1 LGHDT, CDR2 YNNKEL (reference sequence). The CDR3 runs 13 residues. In DNA form, the CDR3 reads TGTGCCAGCAGCCAAGGGGGGAGCACTGAAGCTTTCTTT. Translation gives CASSQGGSTEAFF.

The chain recombines TRBV28 with TRBJ1-5; D gene uncertain. V gave up 2 bases and J gave up 0 bases, with 8 bases separating them. The germline V gene has CDR1 MDHEN and CDR2 SYDVKM. There are 15 residues in the CDR3. The CDR3 protein is CASSLGRYSNQPQHF. The CDR3 bases are TGTGCCAGCAGTTTAGGTCGCTATAGCAATCAGCCCCAGCATTTT.

V usage is TRBV18 and J usage is TRBJ2-1; TRBD2 matches at 10 bases. After removal of 3 bases from V and 5 bases from J, the junction contained 4 bases not matched to a gene. The germline V gene has CDR1 KGHSH and CDR2 LQKENI. The CDR3 is 15 amino acids. Here the CDR3 reads CASSPPGLANNEQFF. In DNA form, the CDR3 reads TGTGCCAGCTCACCCCCGGGACTAGCGAACAATGAGCAGTTCTTC.

In its sample, this clone was seen once. The V gene is TRBV10-3, the J gene TRBJ2-7; TRBD1 might be the D (5 bases). Trimming took off 0 bases at V and 2 bases at J, with 14 bases between the two ends. The CDR3 covers 16 residues. CDR1 is ENHRY and CDR2 is SYGVKD in the germline V gene. CDR3 sequence (DNA): TGTGCCATCAGTGAGTCTGGGGCTAAGGTGGCCTACGAGCAGTACTTC. Residues: CAISESGAKVAYEQYF.

The chain has TRBV27 and TRBJ2-1; the D is unclear. V shed 2 bases and J shed 8 bases, with 10 bases lying between them. Germline CDR1 and CDR2: MNHEY and SMNVEV (reference sequence). The CDR3 covers 13 residues. In DNA, the CDR3 is TGTGCCAGCAGTTTAGATAGGGCCCATGAGCAGTTCTTC. The encoded protein is CASSLDRAHEQFF.

The chain is built from TRBV6-1 and TRBJ1-1, with D maybe TRBD1 (6 bases). CDR3 size: 15 residues. Germline V gene lookup returns CDR1 MNHNS and CDR2 SASEGT. The V end was cut by 0 bases, the J end by 6 bases, with 14 bases between. CDR3 coding DNA: TGTGCCAGCAGTGAAGCGCTAGGAGGGGGGGCTGAAGCTTTCTTT. Protein product: CASSEALGGGAEAFF.

V and J are TRBV5-1 and TRBJ2-1; weak D call: TRBD2 (5 bases). The CDR3 runs 15 residues. The germline gives CDR1 SGHRS, CDR2 YFSETQ. Trimming removed 0 bases at V and 5 bases at J, with 12 bases between. The CDR3 nucleotides read TGCGCCAGCAGCTTGGGGGGAGCTAGCCACAATGAGCAGTTCTTC. Amino acids: CASSLGGASHNEQFF.

Written as DNA, the CDR3 is TGTGCCAGCTCACCACGGGGCAACACCAACTATGGCTACACCTTC. Translating gives CASSPRGNTNYGYTF. The chain has TRBV18 and TRBJ1-2, with TRBD1 as a possible D gene (5 bases). Germline V gene sequence: CDR1 KGHSH, CDR2 LQKENI. The CDR3 runs 15 residues. V was shortened by 1 base and J by 2 bases, with 11 bases between the two germline ends.

The J gene is TRBJ1-5, the V gene TRBV7-6; D is possibly TRBD1 (5 bases). This CDR3 is 13 amino acids long. The V gene's germline CDR1 is SGHVS and CDR2 FNYEAQ. V was trimmed by 4 bases and J by 1 base, leaving 5 bases between them. For the CDR3, the DNA is TGTGCCAGCAGCTGGGACAGCAATCAGCCCCAGCATTTT. The encoded protein is CASSWDSNQPQHF.